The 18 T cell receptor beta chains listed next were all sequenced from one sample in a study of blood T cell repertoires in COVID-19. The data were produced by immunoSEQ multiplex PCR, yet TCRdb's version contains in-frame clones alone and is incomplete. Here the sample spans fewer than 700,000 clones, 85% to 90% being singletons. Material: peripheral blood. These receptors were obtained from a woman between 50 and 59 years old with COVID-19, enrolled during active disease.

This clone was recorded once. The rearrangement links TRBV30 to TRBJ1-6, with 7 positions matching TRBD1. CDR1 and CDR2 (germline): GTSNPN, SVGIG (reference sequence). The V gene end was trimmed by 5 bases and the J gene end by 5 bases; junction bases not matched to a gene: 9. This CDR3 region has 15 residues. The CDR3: CAWASGDSNNSPLHF. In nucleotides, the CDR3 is TGTGCCTGGGCGTCAGGGGACAGTAATAATTCACCCCTCCACTTT.

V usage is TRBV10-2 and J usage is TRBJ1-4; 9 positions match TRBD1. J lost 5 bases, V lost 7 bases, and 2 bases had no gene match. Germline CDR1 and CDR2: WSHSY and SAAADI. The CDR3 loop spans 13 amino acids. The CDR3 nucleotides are TGCGCCAGCACAGGGACAGGGAATGAAAAACTGTTTTTT. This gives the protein CASTGTGNEKLFF.

The CDR3 sequence: CASSLRGQGAEAFF. DNA of the CDR3: TGTGCCAGCAGCCTGAGAGGACAGGGGGCTGAAGCTTTCTTT. The rearrangement links TRBV11-2 to TRBJ1-1; TRBD1 agrees at 10 bases. Germline V lookup: CDR1 SGHAT, CDR2 FQNNGV. The V segment lost 5 bases and the J segment 6 bases; nucleotides outside the gene matches: 6. The CDR3 consists of 14 residues.

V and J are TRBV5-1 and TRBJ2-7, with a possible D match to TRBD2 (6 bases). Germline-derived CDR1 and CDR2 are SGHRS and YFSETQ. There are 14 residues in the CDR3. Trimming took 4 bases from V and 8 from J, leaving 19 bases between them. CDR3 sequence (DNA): TGCGCCAGCAGCGGAGGGTCAGACCAGGGACAGCAGTACTTC. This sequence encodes CASSGGSDQGQQYF.

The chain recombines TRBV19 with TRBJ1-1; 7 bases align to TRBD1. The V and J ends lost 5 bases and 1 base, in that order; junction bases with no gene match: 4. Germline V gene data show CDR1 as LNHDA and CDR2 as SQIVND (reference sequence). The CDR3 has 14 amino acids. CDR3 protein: CASSPQGTNTEAFF. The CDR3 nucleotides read TGTGCCAGTAGTCCACAGGGGACGAACACTGAAGCTTTCTTT.

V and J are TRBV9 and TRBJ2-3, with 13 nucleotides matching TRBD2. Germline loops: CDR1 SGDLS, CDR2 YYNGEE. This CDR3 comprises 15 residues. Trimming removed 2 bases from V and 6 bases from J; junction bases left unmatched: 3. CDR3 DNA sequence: TGTGCCAGCAGCGTCGGGACTAGCGGGGTGGATACGCAGTATTTT. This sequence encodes CASSVGTSGVDTQYF. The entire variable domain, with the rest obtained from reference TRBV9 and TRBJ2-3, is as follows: DSGVTQTPKHLITATGQRVTLRCSPRSGDLSVYWYQQSLDQGLQFLIQYYNGEERAKGNILERFSAQQFPDLHSELNLSSLELGDSALYFCASSVGTSGVDTQYFGPGTRLTVL.

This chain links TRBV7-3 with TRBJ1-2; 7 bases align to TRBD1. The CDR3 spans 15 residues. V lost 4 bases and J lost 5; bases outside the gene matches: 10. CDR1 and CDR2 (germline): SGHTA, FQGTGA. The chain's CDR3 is CASSSGQLSPYGYTF. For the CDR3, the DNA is TGTGCCAGCAGCTCGGGACAGCTCTCCCCGTATGGCTACACCTTC.

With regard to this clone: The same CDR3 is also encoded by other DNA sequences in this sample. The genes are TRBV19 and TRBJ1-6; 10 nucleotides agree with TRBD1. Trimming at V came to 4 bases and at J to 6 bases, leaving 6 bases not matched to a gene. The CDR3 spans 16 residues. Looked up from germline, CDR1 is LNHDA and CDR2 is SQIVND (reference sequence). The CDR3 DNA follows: TGTGCCAGTAGTAGCAGGACAGGGGGATCTAATTCACCCCTCCACTTT. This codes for CASSSRTGGSNSPLHF.

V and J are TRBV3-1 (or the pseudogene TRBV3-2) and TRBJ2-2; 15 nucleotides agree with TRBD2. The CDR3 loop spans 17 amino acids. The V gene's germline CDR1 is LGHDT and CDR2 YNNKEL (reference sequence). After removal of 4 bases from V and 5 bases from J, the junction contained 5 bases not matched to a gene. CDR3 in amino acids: CASSRRTSGGETGELFF. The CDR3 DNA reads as TGTGCCAGCAGCCGTCGGACTAGCGGGGGGGAAACCGGGGAGCTGTTTTTT.

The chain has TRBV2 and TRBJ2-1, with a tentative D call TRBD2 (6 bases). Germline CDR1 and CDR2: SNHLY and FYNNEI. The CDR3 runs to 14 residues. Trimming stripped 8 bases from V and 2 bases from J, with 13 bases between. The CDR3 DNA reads TGTGCCAGCGGACTACTAGCAACCTACAATGAGCAGTTCTTC. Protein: CASGLLATYNEQFF.

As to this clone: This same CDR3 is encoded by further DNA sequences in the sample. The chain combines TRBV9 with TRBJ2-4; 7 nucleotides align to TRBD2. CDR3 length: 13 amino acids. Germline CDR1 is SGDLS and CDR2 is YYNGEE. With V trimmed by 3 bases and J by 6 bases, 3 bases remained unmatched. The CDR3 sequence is CASSASGVNIQYF. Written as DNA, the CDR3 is TGTGCCAGCAGCGCGAGCGGGGTAAACATTCAGTACTTC.

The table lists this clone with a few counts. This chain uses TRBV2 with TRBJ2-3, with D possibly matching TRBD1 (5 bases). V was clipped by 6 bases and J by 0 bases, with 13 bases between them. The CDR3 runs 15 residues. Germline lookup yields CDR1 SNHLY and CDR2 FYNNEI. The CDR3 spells CASSAQGTSTDTQYF. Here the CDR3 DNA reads TGTGCCAGCAGCGCCCAGGGAACTAGCACAGATACGCAGTATTTT. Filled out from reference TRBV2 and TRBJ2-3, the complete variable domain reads EPEVTQTPSHQVTQMGQEVILRCVPISNHLYFYWYRQILGQKVEFLVSFYNNEISEKSEIFDDQFSVERPDGSNFTLKIRSTKLEDSAMYFCASSAQGTSTDTQYFGPGTRLTVL.

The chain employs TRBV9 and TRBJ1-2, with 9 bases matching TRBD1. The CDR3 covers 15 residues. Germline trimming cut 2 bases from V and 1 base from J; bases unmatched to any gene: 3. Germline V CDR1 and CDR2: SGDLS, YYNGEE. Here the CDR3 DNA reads TGTGCCAGCAGCGTCAACAGGGGGCTTAACTATGGCTACACCTTC. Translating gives CASSVNRGLNYGYTF.

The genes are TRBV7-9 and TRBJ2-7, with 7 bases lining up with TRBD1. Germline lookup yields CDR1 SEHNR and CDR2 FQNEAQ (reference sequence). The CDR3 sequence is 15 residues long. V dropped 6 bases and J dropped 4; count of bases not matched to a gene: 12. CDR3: CASSPDRDSRYEQYF. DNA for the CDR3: TGTGCCAGCAGTCCAGATCGGGACAGTCGTTACGAGCAGTACTTC.

The CDR3 region is CAISESASGNGYTF. DNA of the CDR3: TGTGCCATCAGTGAGTCGGCGTCAGGGAATGGCTACACCTTC. The chain joins TRBV10-3 to TRBJ1-2, with a tentative D call TRBD1 (5 bases). Per the germline V gene, CDR1 is ENHRY and CDR2 is SYGVKD. This CDR3 is built from 14 residues. Trimming pared 0 bases from V and 6 bases from J, leaving 11 bases between.

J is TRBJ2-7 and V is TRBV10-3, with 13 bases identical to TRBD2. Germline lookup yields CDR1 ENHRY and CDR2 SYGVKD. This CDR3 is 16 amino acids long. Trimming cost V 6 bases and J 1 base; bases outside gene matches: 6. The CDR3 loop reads CAIRPGTSGASYEQYF. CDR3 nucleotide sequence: TGTGCCATCAGACCCGGGACTAGCGGGGCTTCCTACGAGCAGTACTTC.

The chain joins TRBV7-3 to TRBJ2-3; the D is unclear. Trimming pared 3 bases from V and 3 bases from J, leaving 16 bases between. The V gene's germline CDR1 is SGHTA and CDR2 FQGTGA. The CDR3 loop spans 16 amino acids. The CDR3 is CASSLLRQRGTDTQYF. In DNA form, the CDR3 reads TGTGCCAGCAGCTTGCTCCGCCAGAGAGGAACAGATACGCAGTATTTT.

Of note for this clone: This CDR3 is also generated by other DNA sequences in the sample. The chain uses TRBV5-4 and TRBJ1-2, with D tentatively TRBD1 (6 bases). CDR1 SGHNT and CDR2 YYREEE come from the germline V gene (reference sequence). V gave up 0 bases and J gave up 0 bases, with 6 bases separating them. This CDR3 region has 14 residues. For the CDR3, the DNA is TGTGCCAGCAGCTTGGGACAGGCTAACTATGGCTACACCTTC. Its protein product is CASSLGQANYGYTF.